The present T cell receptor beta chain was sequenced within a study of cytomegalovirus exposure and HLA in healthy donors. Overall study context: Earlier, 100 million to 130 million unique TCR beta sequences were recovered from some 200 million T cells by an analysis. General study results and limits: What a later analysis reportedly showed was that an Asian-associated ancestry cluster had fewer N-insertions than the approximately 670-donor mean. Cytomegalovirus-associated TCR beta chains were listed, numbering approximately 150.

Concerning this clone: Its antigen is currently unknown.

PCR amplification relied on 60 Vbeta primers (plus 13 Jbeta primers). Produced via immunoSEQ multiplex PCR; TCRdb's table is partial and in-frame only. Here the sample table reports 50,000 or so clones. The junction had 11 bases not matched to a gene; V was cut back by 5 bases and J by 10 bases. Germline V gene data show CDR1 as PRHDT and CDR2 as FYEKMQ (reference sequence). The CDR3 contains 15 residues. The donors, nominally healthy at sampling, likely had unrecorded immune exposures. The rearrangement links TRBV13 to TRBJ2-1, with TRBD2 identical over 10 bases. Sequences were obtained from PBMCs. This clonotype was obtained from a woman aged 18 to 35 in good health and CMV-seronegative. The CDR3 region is CASSPLAGVHREQFF. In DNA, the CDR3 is TGTGCCAGCAGCCCCCTAGCGGGAGTTCATCGGGAGCAGTTCTTC.